The 18 T cell receptor beta chains in this list originate from one sample, sequenced in a study of blood T cell repertoires in COVID-19. Only in-frame clones appear in the TCRdb table, and some are missing; sequencing was by immunoSEQ multiplex PCR. The sample records 40,000 or so clones, roughly four fifths being singletons. The specimen was peripheral blood. The receptors derive from a man aged 35 to 55 with active or convalescent COVID-19.

The CDR3 here is CASGPGTYEQYF. The CDR3 coding sequence is TGTGCTAGTGGTCCCGGGACCTACGAGCAGTACTTC. The gene calls are TRBV12-5 and TRBJ2-7; maybe TRBD2 (5 bases). Deletions cut 5 bases from V and 2 bases from J, with 7 bases between. CDR3 length: 12 residues. Germline loops: CDR1 LGHNT, CDR2 FRNRAP.

V and J are TRBV7-8 and TRBJ2-2; unclear D gene. V was pared by 2 bases and J by 4 bases, with 11 bases between. This CDR3 is 15 amino acids long. Germline loops: CDR1 SGHVS, CDR2 FQNEAQ. CDR3 loop: CASSLLGPPTGELFF. The CDR3 nucleotides are TGTGCCAGCAGCTTACTTGGGCCCCCCACCGGGGAGCTGTTTTTT. Full variable domain (rest looked up from reference TRBV7-8 and TRBJ2-2): GAGVSQSPRYKVAKRGQDVALRCDPISGHVSLFWYQQALGQGPEFLTYFQNEAQLDKSGLPSDRFFAERPEGSVSTLKIQRTQQEDSAVYLCASSLLGPPTGELFFGEGSRLTVL.

The chain employs TRBV9 and TRBJ2-3; the D gene is possibly TRBD2 (6 bases). The germline V gene encodes CDR1 SGDLS and CDR2 YYNGEE. The CDR3 is 16 residues long. V lost 0 bases, J lost 0 bases, and 11 bases lay in between. In DNA form, the CDR3 reads TGTGCCAGCAGCGTAGATAGCGGTACTAGCACAGATACGCAGTATTTT. Encoded protein: CASSVDSGTSTDTQYF.

The gene calls are TRBV4-1 and TRBJ2-7; 14 nucleotides line up with TRBD2. Germline V gives CDR1 MGHRA, CDR2 YSYEKL. V shed 1 base, J shed 3 bases, and the junction held 5 bases outside the gene matches. The CDR3 is 17 amino acids. CDR3 nucleotides: TGCGCCAGCAGCCAAGGAGGGACTAGCGGGGGTCACTACGAGCAGTACTTC. Amino acids: CASSQGGTSGGHYEQYF.

The rearrangement links TRBV11-3 to TRBJ2-1; maybe TRBD2 (6 bases). The V gene lost 4 bases and the J gene lost 1 base, with 17 bases spanning the gap. This CDR3 region has 17 residues. Per the germline V gene, CDR1 is SGHNT and CDR2 is YENEEA. This CDR3 reads CASSYRNGGASYNEQFF. The DNA of the CDR3 is TGTGCCAGCAGCTACCGTAATGGCGGGGCTTCCTACAATGAGCAGTTCTTC. The entire variable domain, with the rest obtained from reference TRBV11-3 and TRBJ2-1, is as follows: EAGVVQSPRYKIIEKKQPVAFWCNPISGHNTLYWYLQNLGQGPELLIRYENEEAVDDSQLPKDRFSAERLKGVDSTLKIQPAELGDSAVYLCASSYRNGGASYNEQFFGPGTRLTVL.

The chain carries TRBV10-3 and TRBJ1-5; 9 nucleotides line up with TRBD1. This CDR3 region has 15 residues. The J segment lost 4 bases and the V segment lost 0 bases, leaving 1 base of the junction unmatched. The germline V gene has CDR1 ENHRY and CDR2 SYGVKD. CDR3 in DNA: TGTGCCATCAGTGAGTCGGGACAGGGAAATCAGCCCCAGCATTTT. It is translated as CAISESGQGNQPQHF.

This clone was observed many times. V and J are TRBV19 and TRBJ2-5; 9 bases agree with TRBD1. The CDR3 is 15 residues long. Unmatched junction bases numbered 5, after V lost 2 bases and J lost 4 bases. The V gene's germline CDR1 is LNHDA and CDR2 SQIVND (reference sequence). The CDR3 DNA follows: TGTGCCAGTAGTATATACGTACAGGGGGCAGAGACCCAGTACTTC. This gives the protein CASSIYVQGAETQYF.

This chain uses TRBV29-1 with TRBJ1-6; perhaps TRBD1 as D (6 bases). Trimming took off 6 bases at V and 6 bases at J, with 21 bases between the two ends. Germline V CDR1 and CDR2: SQVTM, ANQGSEA. This CDR3 is built from 16 residues. The CDR3 nucleotides are TGCAGCGTCCGGTGGGACACCCCGACGGGTAATTCACCCCTCCACTTT. Amino acids: CSVRWDTPTGNSPLHF.

Ten or more counts support this clone. The rearrangement uses TRBV7-2 and TRBJ2-5; a weak D match, TRBD1 (5 bases). Per germline, CDR1 SGHTA and CDR2 FQGNSA. This CDR3 spans 14 amino acids. Trimming cost V 5 bases and J 4 bases, with 14 bases left between them. DNA of the CDR3: TGTGCCAGCAGCGCGGCCTGGGGCCCAGAGACCCAGTACTTC. Encoded protein: CASSAAWGPETQYF.

The chain joins TRBV27 to TRBJ1-2; tentatively, D is TRBD1 (6 bases). This CDR3 comprises 14 residues. V was shortened by 3 bases and J by 6 bases, with 14 bases between the two germline ends. Germline CDR1 MNHEY, CDR2 SMNVEV (reference sequence). DNA for the CDR3: TGTGCCAGCAGTTTTTCAGGGGTGGAGAATGGCTACACCTTC. Protein sequence: CASSFSGVENGYTF.

J is TRBJ2-5 and V is TRBV2; possible D gene TRBD1, 6 bases. The CDR3 is made up of 15 amino acids. The V end lost 1 base, the J end lost 1 base, and 10 bases lay between the germline ends. The germline V gene has CDR1 SNHLY and CDR2 FYNNEI. CDR3 in amino acids: CASSEGRTAQETQYF. CDR3 nucleotide sequence: TGTGCCAGCAGTGAAGGTCGGACAGCCCAAGAGACCCAGTACTTC.

The rearrangement uses TRBV3-1 (or the pseudogene TRBV3-2) and TRBJ2-7, with D possibly matching TRBD2 (5 bases). Germline V gene lookup returns CDR1 LGHDT and CDR2 YNNKEL (reference sequence). V was shortened by 8 bases and J by 0 bases, with 14 bases between the two germline ends. This CDR3 spans 14 amino acids. This chain's CDR3 is CASALRGNSYEQYF. The CDR3 coding sequence is TGTGCCAGCGCACTCAGAGGGAACTCCTACGAGCAGTACTTC.

The chain joins TRBV30 to TRBJ1-4, with D unresolved. The V gene lost 1 base and the J gene lost 3 bases, with 12 bases spanning the gap. Looked up from germline, CDR1 is GTSNPN and CDR2 is SVGIG (reference sequence). This CDR3 has 15 residues. CDR3 region: CAWSAPGTSNEKLFF. The CDR3 coding sequence is TGTGCCTGGAGTGCCCCAGGAACCTCTAATGAAAAACTGTTTTTT.

The chain carries TRBV11-2 and TRBJ2-1; no clear D gene. Germline lookup yields CDR1 SGHAT and CDR2 FQNNGV. The CDR3 sequence is 12 residues long. Between the trimmed V and J ends, which lost 6 bases and 7 bases, there was a span of 10 bases. The CDR3 is CASSRIGNEQFF. The CDR3 nucleotides are TGTGCCAGCAGTCGTATCGGGAATGAGCAGTTCTTC.

The chain carries TRBV3-1 (or the pseudogene TRBV3-2) and TRBJ2-2; TRBD2 might be the D (6 bases). CDR1 LGHDT and CDR2 YNNKEL come from the germline V gene (reference sequence). The CDR3 sequence is 15 residues long. With 1 base removed from V and 0 bases from J, the gap between germline ends came to 6 bases. CDR3 sequence reads: CASSQGTTNTGELFF. The CDR3 DNA reads TGTGCCAGCAGCCAAGGGACTACGAACACCGGGGAGCTGTTTTTT.

The V call is TRBV13, the J call TRBJ1-2; 10 nucleotides line up with TRBD1. The CDR3 loop spans 13 amino acids. The V gene's germline CDR1 is PRHDT and CDR2 FYEKMQ (reference sequence). V was clipped by 5 bases and J by 7 bases; unmatched bases: 4. The CDR3, as DNA: TGTGCCAGCAGCCTCAGGACAGGGGGTGGCTACACCTTC. It is translated as CASSLRTGGGYTF.

The chain is built from TRBV3-1 (or the pseudogene TRBV3-2) and TRBJ2-7, with a possible D match to TRBD2 (5 bases). This CDR3 comprises 15 residues. V lost 1 base, J lost 2 bases, and 12 bases lay in between. Germline lookup yields CDR1 LGHDT and CDR2 YNNKEL (reference sequence). The CDR3 loop reads CASSQGSFGAYEQYF. The CDR3 DNA follows: TGTGCCAGCAGCCAAGGCAGCTTCGGGGCCTACGAGCAGTACTTC.

This sequence joins TRBV19 and TRBJ2-1, with D possibly being TRBD2 (6 bases). Trimming took off 3 bases at V and 4 bases at J, with 13 bases between the two ends. Germline V gene sequence: CDR1 LNHDA, CDR2 SQIVND (reference sequence). The CDR3 has 15 residues. The CDR3 region has the DNA TGTGCCAGTAGTATGGGCCGGGAGAGGTACAATGAGCAGTTCTTC. Its protein product is CASSMGRERYNEQFF.